The rows below give T cell receptor beta chains drawn from one sample of a study of T cells in pancreatic ductal adenocarcinoma. Assay: immunoSEQ multiplex PCR; the TCRdb copy retains only in-frame clones and omits some. Seen here are about 29,000 clones, around nine tenths observed once, and the top ten hold about 2%. The sample consisted of PBMCs. These receptors were taken from a human donor with pancreatic ductal adenocarcinoma. CDR3s leave out the opening cysteine and the closing phenylalanine or tryptophan. Each record gives: V gene, J gene, CDR3 protein.

TRBV18,TRBJ2-5,ASSLRQETQY
TRBV1,TRBJ2-5,TSSQLAETQY
TRBV5-3,TRBJ1-2,ARSLLQGIDGYT
TRBV29-1,TRBJ2-3,SVPVWLSSTDTQY
TRBV29-1,TRBJ1-2,SVEGQGVRFYGYT
TRBV6-6,TRBJ2-1,ASTLTGEAYNEQF
TRBV27,TRBJ2-1,ASSSFRRTDRGRNEQF
TRBV19,TRBJ2-1,ASGRTSGGEQF
TRBV18,TRBJ2-5,ASSPNRGAKETQY
TRBV30,TRBJ1-3,AWSGSGNTIY
TRBV2,TRBJ2-2,ASSEIASTGELF
TRBV11-2,TRBJ2-2,ASSPSRGTGELF
TRBV19,TRBJ2-7,ASSTQPGTGSPEGYEQY
TRBV7-2,TRBJ2-4,ASSLGGSLNIQY
TRBV19,TRBJ2-2,ASSRSKVSGVPGELF
TRBV27,TRBJ2-7,ASSAPGQGYEQY
TRBV7-2,TRBJ2-3,ASSLVGTTNTDTQY
TRBV7-9,TRBJ2-1,ASSLIAGGINEQF
TRBV4-3,TRBJ2-3,ASSQSIAGGPTDTQY
TRBV28,TRBJ2-7,ASSFGLREAGESEQY
TRBV1,TRBJ2-1,TSSQDPGAGAYNEQF
TRBV30,TRBJ1-1,AWRAEGGNTEAF
TRBV18,TRBJ2-1,ASSLSAPSGRHEQF
TRBV20-1,TRBJ2-3,SASRTGTQY
TRBV19,TRBJ1-2,ASSILARTGFYGYT
TRBV7-6,TRBJ2-3,ASSLLAGGTSTDTQY
TRBV29-1,TRBJ2-7,SVRLDVSYEQY
TRBV19,TRBJ1-1,ASRLMDRTNTEAF
TRBV5-6,TRBJ2-1,ASRMLLTGSSYNEQF
TRBV11-2,TRBJ2-3,ASSFSSTDTQY
TRBV19,TRBJ2-1,ASSMRTAREQF
TRBV19,TRBJ1-5,ASSITDRSNQPQH
TRBV6-5,TRBJ2-1,ASRDGLADNEQF
TRBV13,TRBJ2-1,ASSLRQDNVNEQF
TRBV14,TRBJ2-7,ASSPVGGYEQY